This TCR beta chain originates from a study of T cells in Graves' hyperthyroidism and ophthalmopathy (dated 2019 in TCRdb). About the study as a whole: Peripheral blood was collected at initial diagnosis, before any treatment. Prospective prediction of ophthalmopathy was tested in an independent validation cohort consisting of about 20 hyperthyroidism patients and 15 or so patients who later progressed to ophthalmopathy. In about 6 Graves' hyperthyroidism patients, the study also compared T-cell repertoires from thyroid tissue with T-cell repertoires from blood. The approximately 100 discovery patients were divided at random into training and test sets in a 7:3 ratio. TCR Vbeta CDR3 sequencing of 120 to 150 peripheral blood samples (fewer than 45 ophthalmopathy, 75 hyperthyroidism and some 17 progressor patients) is reported in the paper. TCR V-J signatures able to tell the groups apart were searched for in a discovery cohort of about a hundred patients, of whom over 40 had Graves' ophthalmopathy and about 60 had stable Graves' hyperthyroidism. Following sampling, methimazole starting at 30 mg daily was given to hyperthyroidism patients, and high-dose intravenous methylprednisolone was given to ophthalmopathy patients.

Amplification of TCR beta CDR3 regions was carried out from RNA transcripts. For the first round of RT-PCR on the TCR CDR3, the HTBI primer set was used together with the Qiagen OneStep RT-PCR kit. Libraries were constructed in a second round of multiplex PCR, after which size selection and purification were carried out. Libraries were sequenced paired-end with 100 bp reads on an Illumina HiSeq2000. The source study handled its data this way. SOAPnuke was used to process the raw data, throwing out any read that contained adapters or uncalled bases, had a mean Phred below 15, or lacked an exact constant-primer or identifier match. COPE v1.2.5 was used to merge high-quality paired reads, and clonotypes were defined as unique nucleotide sequences. MiTCR v1.1 was used to align the clonotypes against IMGT TRBV, TRBD and TRBJ reference segments. Only V-J combinations with frequency above 0.0001, covering about 99% of repertoires, were analysed. The TCS score was defined as F50 (clonal expansion) divided by E x V (chaos), with BLOSUM62-based TCRdist calculated between CDR3 peptides within each V-J. Welch's t-statistics and random forest reduced around 550 V-J features to under 15, which were used in a naive Bayes classifier (R e1071). TCRdb handled the public reads itself, with Q25 trimming in fastp and clone calling in MiXCR, and kept productive beta chains. Each CDR3 protein appears once, grouped with its most common genes and DNA. The V and J calls and clone size come from TCRdb's table, not from the authors' own analysis. The sample data list approximately 640,000 distinct CDR3 sequences, and about a sixth of these were observed just once. The ten largest clones take up around 4% of the sample.

A patient counted as having stable Graves' hyperthyroidism if no progression to ophthalmopathy occurred over 18 months of follow-up. The hyperthyroidism patients were between 18 and 65 years old and newly diagnosed, with a disease duration of less than 2 months. Exclusion was applied to patients with uncontrolled infections, other autoimmune diseases, pregnancy or lactation. Clinical symptoms, serum thyroxine and TRAb, thyroid ultrasound, and orbital computed tomography formed the basis for the diagnoses. PBMCs were separated from 8 to 10 ml of fresh peripheral blood using Ficoll-Paque density gradient centrifugation. Total RNA was extracted with Trizol reagent, and quality was checked on an Agilent 2100 Bioanalyzer. The investigation overall reported the following: Most expanded thyroid clonotypes (frequency above 0.001) were also detected in blood, a finding suggesting that blood repertoires may reflect thyroid immune responses. In cross-validation, a model built on a 13 V-J signature told ophthalmopathy apart from stable hyperthyroidism with under 90% sensitivity and roughly 83% specificity, and in testing the same model reached 80%/75%. In validation, the model predicted progression to ophthalmopathy with just under 71% sensitivity and 72% to 85% specificity, a median of 6.5 months before onset. No statistical method was used to fix the sample size in advance, and group allocation was not hidden from the investigators.

The germline V gene sets CDR1 to ENHRY and CDR2 to SYGVKD. From cysteine to phenylalanine, the CDR3 is 11 amino acids long. Of all the DNA, just the CDR3 is kept, 33 bases in frame from base 1. V lost 5 bases and J lost 7 bases; the stretch between them is 5 bases long. Comments on this clonotype: This receptor's antigen is unknown. Base quality data are lacking; no much larger clone is found one base away.

The sequence came from a woman aged 25 to 39 with Graves' hyperthyroidism. The rearranged chain carries TRBV10-3 and TRBJ2-2; the D region possibly corresponds to TRBD1 (5 bases align). The sequencing sample was made of blood. Here the CDR3 is given as CAISRGGELFF. DNA sequence: TGTGCCATCAGTAGGGGCGGGGAGCTGTTTTTT.